This passage covers 4 T cell receptor beta chains from one sample sequenced in a study of T cell changes during pregnancy in multiple sclerosis. Some clones are missing from TCRdb's copy, which holds only in-frame ones; the method was immunoSEQ multiplex PCR. This sample has approximately 100,000 clones; 90% to 95% occur once, and the top ten carry around 1.2%. The specimen was peripheral blood, collected in the second trimester of pregnancy. The receptors originated from a female donor with multiple sclerosis, enrolled in a pregnancy study.

The rearrangement joins TRBV9 to TRBJ2-7, with D tentatively TRBD1 (6 bases). The germline V gene encodes CDR1 SGDLS and CDR2 YYNGEE. V dropped 0 bases and J dropped 7 bases, with 17 bases sitting between them. This CDR3 has 15 residues. In DNA, the CDR3 is TGTGCCAGCAGCGTAGATGGGGGTTGGACAGTAGAGCAGTACTTC. It codes for CASSVDGGWTVEQYF. The full variable domain, completed using reference TRBV9 and TRBJ2-7, is DSGVTQTPKHLITATGQRVTLRCSPRSGDLSVYWYQQSLDQGLQFLIQYYNGEERAKGNILERFSAQQFPDLHSELNLSSLELGDSALYFCASSVDGGWTVEQYFGPGTRLTVT.

This chain links TRBV7-8 with TRBJ1-1; D uncertain. V was pared by 2 bases and J by 4 bases, with 8 bases between. This CDR3 region has 13 residues. Germline V gives CDR1 SGHVS, CDR2 FQNEAQ. For the CDR3, the DNA is TGTGCCAGCAGCTTATCCGGGAGCACTGAAGCTTTCTTT. Its protein is CASSLSGSTEAFF.

The rearrangement links TRBV29-1 to TRBJ1-5; D gene unclear. The germline CDR1 and CDR2 sequences are SQVTM and ANQGSEA. This CDR3 is built from 13 residues. Trimming cost V 1 base and J 5 bases, with 9 bases left between them. CDR3 in amino acids: CSVEVGRDQPQHF. The CDR3, as DNA: TGCAGCGTTGAAGTGGGGAGAGATCAGCCCCAGCATTTT. Based on the CDR3 plus reference TRBV29-1 and TRBJ1-5, the full variable domain is SAVISQKPSRDICQRGTSLTIQCQVDSQVTMMFWYRQQPGQSLTLIATANQGSEATYESGFVIDKFPISRPNLTFSTLTVSNMSPEDSSIYLCSVEVGRDQPQHFGDGTRLSIL.

This clone was observed once. The V and J genes are TRBV6-4 and TRBJ1-6, with D possibly TRBD1 on 5 matching bases. V was pared by 2 bases and J by 5 bases, with 16 bases between. The CDR3 is 17 amino acids. Germline assignment: CDR1 MRHNA and CDR2 SNTAGT. The CDR3 reads CASSDPPGGGHNSPLHF. The CDR3 region has the DNA TGTGCCAGCAGTGACCCCCCCGGGGGGGGTCATAATTCACCCCTCCACTTT.